This T cell receptor beta chain was identified in a study of vaccination and CD4 T cells after COVID-19. Note on this clonotype: Its target is unknown.

Study-wide findings and caveats: The great majority, 304 of 307 vaccine-specific clones, proved spike mono-reactive in convalescent patients.

Noted time point: late sampling 161 to 241 days after vaccination in three convalescent patients. Described treatment: roughly 11-day PBMC culture with coronavirus spike peptide pools or control peptides (ViraFEST assay). With about 11 days of culture completed, CD4+ T cells were isolated by negative selection. An Oncomine TCR Beta short-read assay was used to sequence the DNA from cultured CD4+ T cells. A single record per CDR3 protein comes from TCRdb applying MiXCR to the PCR reads. This table holds fewer than 20,000 distinct CDR3 sequences, roughly 50% found once. Germline V CDR1 and CDR2: SGHVS, FNYEAQ. The V gene end was trimmed by 5 bases and the J gene end by 4 bases; junction bases not matched to a gene: 4. This CDR3 spans 13 amino acids.

The J gene is TRBJ1-1, the V gene TRBV7-6; 7 bases match TRBD1. The sequencing here drew on CD4+ T cells from blood, cultured in vitro, taken about 7 months after SARS-CoV-2 vaccination. The clonotype originates from a human donor who had recovered from COVID-19. Written as DNA, the CDR3 is TGTGCCAGCAGCCGGGACAGTAGCACTGAAGCTTTCTTT. Its protein product is CASSRDSSTEAFF.